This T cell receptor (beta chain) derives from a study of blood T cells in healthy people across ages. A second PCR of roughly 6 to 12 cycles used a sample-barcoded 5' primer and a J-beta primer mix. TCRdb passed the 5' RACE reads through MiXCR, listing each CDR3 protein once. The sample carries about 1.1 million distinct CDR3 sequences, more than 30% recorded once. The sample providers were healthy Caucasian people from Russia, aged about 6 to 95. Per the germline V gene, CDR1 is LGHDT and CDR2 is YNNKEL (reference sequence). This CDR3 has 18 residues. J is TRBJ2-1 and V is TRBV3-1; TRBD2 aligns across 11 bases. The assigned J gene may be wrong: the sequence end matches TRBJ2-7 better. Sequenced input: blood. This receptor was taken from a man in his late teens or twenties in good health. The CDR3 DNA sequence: TGTGCCAGCAGCCAAGATTTTACTAGCGGGGGTTCCTACAATGAGCAGTACTTC. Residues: CASSQDFTSGGSYNEQYF.